This is a list of T cell receptor beta chains from one sample in a study of OX40 agonist ivuxolimab in advanced cancers. Repertoires were generated with immunoSEQ multiplex PCR, while TCRdb's copy carries only in-frame clones and drops some. The sample lists roughly 58,000 clones, around four fifths seen once, with 2.8% in the top ten. Here the sequenced sample was CD4+ or CD8+ T cells sorted from blood, taken in a trial of the OX40 agonist ivuxolimab. The receptors were gathered from an adult with an advanced solid tumor such as melanoma, head and neck, liver or kidney cancer. CDR3s include the opening cysteine and the closing phenylalanine or tryptophan. D genes are given only for firm matches. Size tells how often a clone was seen (once, few, many) or the class of an expanded clone, and some rows leave it out.

few,TRBV6-5,TRBJ2-7,TRBD1,CASSLRGQGTYEQYF,TGTGCCAGCAGCCTCAGGGGACAGGGAACCTACGAGCAGTACTTC
NA,TRBV7-3,TRBJ1-1,NA,CASSSGHQTEAFF,TGTGCCAGCAGCTCGGGACATCAAACTGAAGCTTTCTTT
NA,TRBV5-1,TRBJ2-7,NA,CASSLEGGSSYEQYF,TGCGCCAGCAGCTTGGAGGGGGGGAGCTCCTACGAGCAGTACTTC
NA,TRBV6-1,TRBJ2-7,NA,CASSEAGGLGEQYF,TGTGCCAGCAGTGAAGCGGGGGGGCTTGGCGAGCAGTACTTC
few,TRBV4-2,TRBJ2-5,NA,CASSQIRGQETQYF,TGTGCCAGCAGCCAGATCCGGGGCCAAGAGACCCAGTACTTC
NA,TRBV13,TRBJ1-2,TRBD1,CASSLSQGAAMYGYTF,TGTGCCAGCAGCTTATCGCAGGGGGCCGCGATGTATGGCTACACCTTC
NA,TRBV5-6,TRBJ1-6,TRBD1,CASSLRQGVDNSPLHF,TGTGCCAGCAGCTTGAGACAGGGGGTGGATAATTCACCCCTCCACTTT
NA,TRBV5-5,TRBJ2-5,NA,CASSLEYQETQYF,TGTGCCAGCAGCTTGGAGTACCAAGAGACCCAGTACTTC
once,TRBV11-2,TRBJ1-4,TRBD1,CASSPGQGQEKLFF,TGTGCCAGCAGTCCCGGACAGGGGCAAGAAAAACTGTTTTTT
NA,TRBV5-1,TRBJ2-3,TRBD2,CASSLPLAGYADTQYF,TGCGCCAGCAGCTTGCCCTTAGCGGGATACGCAGATACGCAGTATTTT
NA,TRBV2,TRBJ1-2,NA,CASRLGTRIIANYGCTF,TGTGCCAGCAGACTCGGGACGAGGATTATAGCTAACTATGGCTGCACCTTC
NA,TRBV12-5,TRBJ2-3,NA,CASTGGDTQYF,TGTGCTAGTACTGGGGGGGATACGCAGTATTTT
NA,TRBV7-7,TRBJ1-1,TRBD1,CASSQGGGPTEAFF,TGTGCCAGCAGCCAGGGGGGGGGCCCCACTGAAGCTTTCTTT
NA,TRBV19,TRBJ1-2,TRBD1,CASSTTPGTGVIGYGYTF,TGTGCCAGTAGTACAACGCCCGGGACAGGGGTAATTGGCTATGGCTACACCTTC
few,TRBV5-6,TRBJ2-4,NA,CASSSADAGIQYF,TGTGCCAGCAGCTCAGCAGACGCAGGCATTCAGTACTTC
NA,TRBV5-6,TRBJ1-5,NA,CASSLYSNQPQHF,TGTGCCAGCAGCCTATATAGCAATCAGCCCCAGCATTTT
NA,TRBV25-1,TRBJ2-3,TRBD2,CASSEDLAGDTQYF,TGTGCCAGCAGTGAAGACCTAGCGGGAGATACGCAGTATTTT
NA,TRBV11-1,TRBJ2-3,NA,CASSLVPDLSTDTQYF,TGTGCCAGCAGCTTAGTTCCGGACCTTAGCACAGATACGCAGTATTTT
NA,TRBV4-3,TRBJ2-5,NA,CASSLGMYQETQYF,TGCGCCAGCAGCCTAGGGATGTACCAAGAGACCCAGTACTTC
NA,TRBV30,TRBJ1-1,TRBD1,CASHRGRGAFF,TGTGCCAGCCACAGGGGGCGTGGGGCTTTCTTT
NA,TRBV19,TRBJ2-1,TRBD2,CASNPRGLAVNEQFF,TGTGCCAGTAACCCTCGCGGACTAGCGGTCAATGAGCAGTTCTTC
NA,TRBV29-1,TRBJ1-1,NA,CSAEWGKNTEAFF,TGCAGCGCCGAATGGGGGAAGAACACTGAAGCTTTCTTT
NA,TRBV19,TRBJ2-7,TRBD1,CASSERDRPTYEQYF,TGTGCCAGTAGTGAAAGGGACAGGCCTACCTACGAGCAGTACTTC
NA,TRBV2,TRBJ1-1,NA,CASRAGVGNTEAFF,TGTGCCAGCAGGGCAGGGGTGGGAAATACTGAAGCTTTCTTT
NA,TRBV19,TRBJ2-5,NA,CASSRGPQETQYF,TGTGCCAGTAGTAGGGGACCGCAAGAGACCCAGTACTTC
NA,TRBV5-1,TRBJ2-7,NA,CASSYAGTTYEQYF,TGCGCCAGCAGCTATGCCGGGACAACCTACGAGCAGTACTTC
NA,TRBV30,TRBJ1-1,NA,CAWSVRFGQPNTEAFF,TGTGCCTGGAGTGTACGATTCGGACAGCCGAACACTGAAGCTTTCTTT
once,TRBV11-3,TRBJ2-3,NA,CASSFLSADTQYF,TGTGCCAGCAGCTTTCTCTCGGCGGATACGCAGTATTTT
NA,TRBV29-1,TRBJ2-7,NA,CSASPGVSYEQYF,TGCAGCGCCTCTCCGGGGGTATCCTACGAGCAGTACTTC
NA,TRBV18,TRBJ2-7,TRBD1,CASSPQTGYDEQYF,TGTGCCAGCTCACCACAGACAGGGTATGACGAGCAGTACTTC
NA,TRBV4-2,TRBJ2-7,TRBD1,CASSQGDSLPYEQYF,TGTGCCAGCAGCCAAGGGGACAGTTTGCCCTACGAGCAGTACTTC
NA,TRBV29-1,TRBJ1-2,TRBD1,CSVPQEGALNYGYTF,TGCAGCGTTCCACAGGAGGGGGCCCTTAACTATGGCTACACCTTC
NA,TRBV6-6,TRBJ1-6,NA,CASNTPPGDRSPLHF,TGTGCCAGCAATACCCCTCCGGGAGATCGGTCACCCCTCCACTTT
NA,TRBV7-3,TRBJ2-3,TRBD2,CASSLGGGTTDTQYF,TGTGCCAGCAGCTTAGGCGGGGGGACCACAGATACGCAGTATTTT
NA,TRBV29-1,TRBJ2-3,TRBD1,CSLKSGTGSTDTQYF,TGCAGCCTTAAGTCCGGGACAGGGAGTACAGATACGCAGTATTTT
NA,TRBV6-6,TRBJ1-2,NA,CASSETGHWGYTF,TGTGCCAGCAGCGAGACGGGGCATTGGGGCTACACCTTC
NA,TRBV6-4,TRBJ1-1,TRBD1,CASSDREKRDRNTEAFF,TGTGCCAGCAGCGACAGGGAAAAACGTGATCGAAACACTGAAGCTTTCTTT
NA,TRBV5-4,TRBJ2-2,NA,CASSLDSRGTGELFF,TGTGCCAGCAGCTTGGACAGTCGAGGCACCGGGGAGCTGTTTTTT
NA,TRBV14,TRBJ1-2,TRBD1,CASSQRQGYGYTF,TGTGCCAGCAGCCAGAGACAGGGTTATGGCTACACCTTC
NA,TRBV18,TRBJ1-1,NA,CASSPAGRDGEAFF,TGTGCCAGCTCACCAGCAGGGAGGGATGGTGAAGCTTTCTTT
NA,TRBV7-6,TRBJ1-1,NA,CASSPIDSNTEAFF,TGTGCCAGCAGCCCTATCGACAGTAACACTGAAGCTTTCTTT
NA,TRBV2,TRBJ2-7,TRBD1,CASRKQGAHSYEQYF,TGTGCCAGCAGGAAACAGGGGGCTCACTCCTACGAGCAGTACTTC
once,TRBV18,TRBJ1-6,NA,CASSPTLSSYNSPLHF,TGTGCCAGCTCACCTACACTGAGCTCCTATAATTCACCCCTCCACTTT
NA,TRBV5-6,TRBJ2-7,NA,CASSLAGGLNYEQYF,TGTGCCAGCAGCTTGGCCGGAGGGTTGAACTACGAGCAGTACTTC
NA,TRBV11-3,TRBJ2-3,TRBD1,CASSFGTEASTDTQYF,TGTGCCAGCAGCTTTGGGACAGAAGCTAGCACAGATACGCAGTATTTT
NA,TRBV6-6,TRBJ2-1,TRBD2,CASSTGGRGGTNEQFF,TGTGCCAGCAGCACCGGTGGGCGGGGGGGCACCAATGAGCAGTTCTTC
once,TRBV6-5,TRBJ2-2,NA,CASRVDGTNTGELFF,TGTGCCAGCAGAGTCGACGGAACGAACACCGGGGAGCTGTTTTTT
NA,TRBV21-1,TRBJ1-2,NA,CASSKIKGRRNYGYTF,TGTGCCAGCAGCAAAATAAAGGGGAGGAGGAACTATGGCTACACCTTC
NA,TRBV5-1,TRBJ1-1,NA,CASRMDTSNTEAFF,TGCGCCAGCAGAATGGACACGTCGAACACTGAAGCTTTCTTT
NA,TRBV19,TRBJ1-1,NA,CASTQGDGATAEAFF,TGTGCCAGTACCCAGGGAGACGGGGCTACCGCTGAAGCTTTCTTT
NA,TRBV4-3,TRBJ2-5,NA,CASSQEVGGRTQYF,TGCGCCAGCAGCCAAGAAGTGGGGGGCCGGACCCAGTACTTC
once,TRBV30,TRBJ1-1,TRBD1,CAWSAGGLNTEAFF,TGTGCCTGGAGTGCAGGGGGCCTGAACACTGAAGCTTTCTTT
NA,TRBV13,TRBJ1-1,NA,CASSYLVYGANTEAFF,TGTGCCAGCAGCTACCTTGTGTACGGGGCGAACACTGAAGCTTTCTTT
NA,TRBV7-8,TRBJ2-1,TRBD1,CASSPTGSLNEQFF,TGTGCCAGCAGCCCGACAGGGAGCCTTAATGAGCAGTTCTTC
NA,TRBV5-1,TRBJ1-2,NA,CASSQTDGNYGYTF,TGCGCCAGCAGCCAAACGGACGGAAACTATGGCTACACCTTC
NA,TRBV30,TRBJ1-4,NA,CAWSLTQLATNEKLFF,TGTGCCTGGAGTTTGACACAGCTGGCAACTAATGAAAAACTGTTTTTT
NA,TRBV7-2,TRBJ1-1,NA,CASSSYRDTTEAFF,TGTGCCAGCAGCTCCTACAGGGATACCACTGAAGCTTTCTTT
NA,TRBV19,TRBJ2-1,TRBD2,CASSTWTSGNNEQFF,TGTGCCAGTAGTACATGGACTAGCGGAAACAATGAGCAGTTCTTC
once,TRBV2,TRBJ2-1,NA,CASRFGLISSYNEQFF,TGTGCCAGTCGTTTTGGCCTAATTAGCTCCTACAATGAGCAGTTCTTC
NA,TRBV7-3,TRBJ2-7,NA,CASSLMHSTQEQYF,TGTGCCAGCAGCCTCATGCACTCCACCCAGGAGCAGTACTTC